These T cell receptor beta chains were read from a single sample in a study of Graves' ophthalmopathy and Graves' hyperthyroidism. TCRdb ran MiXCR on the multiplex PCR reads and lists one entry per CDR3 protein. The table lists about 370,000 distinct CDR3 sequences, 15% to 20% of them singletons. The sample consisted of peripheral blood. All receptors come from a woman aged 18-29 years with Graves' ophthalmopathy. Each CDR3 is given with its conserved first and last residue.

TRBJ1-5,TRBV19,CASSIKDRGNQPQHF
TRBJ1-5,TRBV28,CASSPLREVGNQPQHF
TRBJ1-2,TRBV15,CATSRDQGQGFDGYTF
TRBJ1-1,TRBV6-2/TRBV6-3,CASSRQGIEAFF
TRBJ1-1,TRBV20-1,CSARGSDSMNTEAFF
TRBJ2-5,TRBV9,CASSVSGGAGETQYF
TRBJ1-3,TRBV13,CASSFAGVSGNTIYF
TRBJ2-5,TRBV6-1,CASSEAEEGGPTVPQYF
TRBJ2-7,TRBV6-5,CASSYSTWAEYEQYF
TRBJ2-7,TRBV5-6,CASAYMAGTYEQYF
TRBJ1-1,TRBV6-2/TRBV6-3,CASSYSAFTEAFF
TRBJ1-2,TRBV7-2,CASRPGQELYGYTF
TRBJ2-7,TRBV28,CASSPRPYRSEQYF
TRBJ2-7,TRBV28,CASSRLAGVYSYEQYF
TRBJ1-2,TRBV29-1,CSVNYGGNGYTF
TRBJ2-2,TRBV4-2,CASSQTRGRAGAGELFF
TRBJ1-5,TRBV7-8,CASTPTEINQPQHF
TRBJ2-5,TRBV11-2,CASSLGVAGTGETQYF
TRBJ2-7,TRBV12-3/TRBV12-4,CARRLGVHEQYF
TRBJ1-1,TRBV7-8,CASSLSGGHPNTEAFF
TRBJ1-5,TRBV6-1,CASSARGPRWQPQHF
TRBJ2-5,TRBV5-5,CASSLGQGSSLETQYF
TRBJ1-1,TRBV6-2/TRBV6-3,CASSYGVPAEAFF
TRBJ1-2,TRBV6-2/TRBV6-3,CASTHVANYGYTF
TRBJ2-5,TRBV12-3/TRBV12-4,CASSGLEGETQYF
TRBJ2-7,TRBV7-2,CASSHLPGREQYF
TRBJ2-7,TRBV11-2,CASGRTGAIYEQYF
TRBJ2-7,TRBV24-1,CATSDLREQYF
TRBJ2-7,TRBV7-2,CASSLGRGTTGQQYF
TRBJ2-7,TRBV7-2,CASSPRAAGYEQYF
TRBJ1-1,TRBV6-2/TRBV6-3,CASIFRAENTEAFF
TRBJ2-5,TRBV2,CASSYPGLVQETQYF
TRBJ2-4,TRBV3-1,CASSQWLAKNIQYF
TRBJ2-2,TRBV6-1,CASPFAGEFTGELFF
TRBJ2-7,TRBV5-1,CASRRDVTTEQYF
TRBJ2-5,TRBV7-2,CASAPHSLRPGETQYF
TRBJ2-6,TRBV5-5,CASTRGDLGANVLTF
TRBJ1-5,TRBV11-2,CASSLGRQGGSQPQHF
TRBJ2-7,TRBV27,CASSFSLAAVFGEQYF
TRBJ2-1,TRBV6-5,CASSYATGRGEQFF
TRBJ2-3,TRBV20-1,CSALIWDRGPDTQYF
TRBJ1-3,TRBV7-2,CASSLGRGGGTIYF
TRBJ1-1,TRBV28,CASSLTGEAEAFF
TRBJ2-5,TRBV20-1,CSGGTTQETQYF
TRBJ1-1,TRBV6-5,CASSYFDTNTEAFF
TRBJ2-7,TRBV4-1,CASSHFPGQKFKQYF
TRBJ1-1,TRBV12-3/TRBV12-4,CASSHRETANTEAFF
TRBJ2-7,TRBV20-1,CSARPGTSYDEQYF